This T cell receptor beta chain appears in the sequencing data of a study of blood T cells in healthy people across ages. For the study at large: Using template switching, researchers captured about one barcoded beta molecule for each two T cells. Findings and limits, study-wide: Across samples, TCR beta diversity tracked strongly with naive T cell percentage.

Drawn from each donor were 9 to 10 milliliters of peripheral blood. Details on this clonotype: The antigen is not known. An end of the junction differs from the germline gene, which may be a read error.

Through a sample-barcoded 5' primer and a J-beta primer mix, a second PCR was run for roughly 6 to 12 cycles. Every cDNA molecule bore a tag from a template-switch adaptor containing 12 random nucleotides. One entry per CDR3 protein results from TCRdb running MiXCR on the 5' RACE reads. The sample has roughly 1.5 million distinct CDR3 sequences; approximately 43% are singletons. The CDR3 loop spans 15 amino acids. Germline assignment: CDR1 SGDLS and CDR2 YYNGEE. The gene calls are TRBV9 and TRBJ2-1; unclear D gene. This sequence originates from a woman younger than 35 in good health. Input material: blood. Here the CDR3 DNA reads TGTGCCAGCAGCGTAGGACCGAGCTCCTACAATGAGCGGTTCTTC. It translates to CASSVGPSSYNERFF.